These T cell receptor beta chains were read from a single sample in a study of T cell responses to AZD1222 COVID-19 vaccine. This table comes from immunoSEQ multiplex PCR, and its TCRdb copy is limited to in-frame clones, with some not included. The table records 130,000 to 150,000 clones, around 86% of them present only once. Material: peripheral blood, obtained on day 0 of MenACWY control vaccination. These receptors originate from an adult in good health. The CDR3 runs from the conserved cysteine through the conserved F or W. The D gene is left open where the match is weak. Clone size is not always given. Where it is, it says once, few, many or a class for expanded clones.

j_call | clone_size | v_call | d_call | cdr3_nt | cdr3_aa
TRBJ2-3 | NA | TRBV11-1 | NA | TGTGCCAGCAGCTTAGCGAGGCACCGAAGCACAGATACGCAGTATTTT | CASSLARHRSTDTQYF
TRBJ2-1 | NA | TRBV19 | TRBD1 | TGTGCCAGTAACATAGGCCGGGACAGGGTTTCGGGTCCCAATGAGCAGTTCTTC | CASNIGRDRVSGPNEQFF
TRBJ1-2 | NA | TRBV5-1 | TRBD1 | TGCGCCAGCAGCTGGGACAGGGGCTCTGGCTACACCTTC | CASSWDRGSGYTF
TRBJ1-5 | NA | TRBV30 | NA | TGTGCCTGGAGTTTGGACAGCCCCAATCAGCCCCAGCATTTT | CAWSLDSPNQPQHF
TRBJ2-6 | NA | TRBV18 | NA | TGTGCCAGCTCACCAAGCGTATCTGGGGCCAACGTCCTGACTTTC | CASSPSVSGANVLTF
TRBJ2-1 | NA | TRBV5-1 | TRBD2 | TGCGCCAGCGGGGAGACTAGCGGGGGTTACAATGAGCAGTTCTTC | CASGETSGGYNEQFF
TRBJ1-5 | NA | TRBV4-2 | TRBD1 | TGTGCCAGCAGCCAAGTTGTGCAGGGGGGGAATCAGCCCCAGCATTTT | CASSQVVQGGNQPQHF
TRBJ2-1 | NA | TRBV15 | NA | TGTGCCACTATCATAGGCCCCTACAATGAGCAGTTCTTC | CATIIGPYNEQFF
TRBJ2-5 | NA | TRBV19 | TRBD2 | TGTGCCAGTAGTGGAGGTCTAGGCGGGGGACGGTACCAAGAGACCCAGTACTTC | CASSGGLGGGRYQETQYF
TRBJ1-2 | NA | TRBV5-1 | NA | TGCGCCAGCAGCTTAGACAGGACTCCTAACTATGGCTACACCTTC | CASSLDRTPNYGYTF
TRBJ2-7 | NA | TRBV7-9 | TRBD1 | TGTGCCAGCGGCGACAGGGGGCGCTTCTACGAGCAGTACTTC | CASGDRGRFYEQYF
TRBJ1-1 | NA | TRBV5-4 | NA | TGTGCCAGCAGCTTCGGGGGGCGGCATGACACTGAAGCTTTCTTT | CASSFGGRHDTEAFF
TRBJ1-2 | NA | TRBV7-9 | NA | TGTGCCAGCAAATCCGGGGGCGCAAACTATGGCTACACCTTC | CASKSGGANYGYTF
TRBJ1-1 | once | TRBV9 | TRBD1 | TGTGCCAGCAGCGTAGAGGCAGGGGGTAACACTGAAGCTTTCTTT | CASSVEAGGNTEAFF
TRBJ2-5 | once | TRBV2 | TRBD1 | TGTGCCAGCAGTGAAGCCGGGACAGGAATAGAGGGGAGGGAGACCCAGTACTTC | CASSEAGTGIEGRETQYF
TRBJ1-1 | NA | TRBV20-1 | NA | TGCAGTGCTAGTCACAGAAACACTGAAGCTTTCTTT | CSASHRNTEAFF
TRBJ1-1 | NA | TRBV19 | NA | TGTGCCAGTAGTCCCCTGGGACAAAGAGGGTTCACTGAAGCTTTCTTT | CASSPLGQRGFTEAFF
TRBJ2-7 | NA | TRBV5-1 | NA | TGCGCCAGCAGCCCCAGAGGGGGGGGGCCGGCTTACGAGCAGTACTTC | CASSPRGGGPAYEQYF
TRBJ2-7 | few | TRBV6-5 | NA | TGTGCCACAGGCGGGGTCCACGAGCAGTACTTC | CATGGVHEQYF
TRBJ1-2 | NA | TRBV2 | TRBD1 | TGTGCCAGCAGGGGACAGGGTCAAGAATATGGCTACACCTTC | CASRGQGQEYGYTF
TRBJ2-1 | NA | TRBV10-2 | TRBD2 | TGCGCCAGCAGTGGGACTAGCTCCTACAATGAGCAGTTCTTC | CASSGTSSYNEQFF
TRBJ1-1 | NA | TRBV19 | NA | TGTGCCAGTAGCCTCTACGAAATGAACACTGAAGCTTTCTTT | CASSLYEMNTEAFF
TRBJ1-1 | NA | TRBV18 | NA | TGTGCCAGCTCACCTGGGTACCCTGAAGCTTTCTTT | CASSPGYPEAFF
TRBJ1-1 | NA | TRBV18 | NA | TGTGCCAGCTCACTTTCGACTCTGCCCTTTATGAACACTGAAGCTTTCTTT | CASSLSTLPFMNTEAFF
TRBJ2-7 | NA | TRBV18 | NA | TGTGCCAGCTCAGAAGGCTTAGCGAGTCCATACGAGCAGTACTTC | CASSEGLASPYEQYF
TRBJ1-1 | NA | TRBV7-9 | NA | TGTGCCAGCAGCTTAGGGACAGCTAACACTGAAGCTTTCTTT | CASSLGTANTEAFF
TRBJ2-7 | few | TRBV19 | NA | TGTGCCAGTAGTATCGACAGGCGAGCTCCGGGCGAGCAGTACTTC | CASSIDRRAPGEQYF
TRBJ2-1 | NA | TRBV6-5 | TRBD1 | TGTGCCAGCGGGGGACAGTACAATGAGCAGTTCTTC | CASGGQYNEQFF
TRBJ1-2 | once | TRBV28 | NA | TGTGCCAGCAGTTTAGCCAGTTATGGCTACACCTTC | CASSLASYGYTF
TRBJ2-1 | NA | TRBV5-6 | TRBD2 | TGTGCCAGCAGCTTAATCGGAGCGGGGTCCAATGAGCAGTTCTTC | CASSLIGAGSNEQFF
TRBJ2-5 | NA | TRBV5-5 | NA | TGTGCCAGCAGCAATCCTACTTCCGGGACTGCATACGTTAGGACCCAGTACTTC | CASSNPTSGTAYVRTQYF
TRBJ1-1 | few | TRBV6-1 | TRBD1 | TGTGCCAGCAGTGAGACAGGGGGCCGGGCTGAAGCTTTCTTT | CASSETGGRAEAFF
TRBJ2-2 | few | TRBV5-6 | TRBD1 | TGTGCCAGCAGCACCTTACGACAGGGCTCGAACACCGGGGAGCTGTTTTTT | CASSTLRQGSNTGELFF
TRBJ1-6 | NA | TRBV5-1 | TRBD1 | TGCGCCAGCAGTGAGGTCGGGGACAGGAGCTCACCCCTCCACTTT | CASSEVGDRSSPLHF